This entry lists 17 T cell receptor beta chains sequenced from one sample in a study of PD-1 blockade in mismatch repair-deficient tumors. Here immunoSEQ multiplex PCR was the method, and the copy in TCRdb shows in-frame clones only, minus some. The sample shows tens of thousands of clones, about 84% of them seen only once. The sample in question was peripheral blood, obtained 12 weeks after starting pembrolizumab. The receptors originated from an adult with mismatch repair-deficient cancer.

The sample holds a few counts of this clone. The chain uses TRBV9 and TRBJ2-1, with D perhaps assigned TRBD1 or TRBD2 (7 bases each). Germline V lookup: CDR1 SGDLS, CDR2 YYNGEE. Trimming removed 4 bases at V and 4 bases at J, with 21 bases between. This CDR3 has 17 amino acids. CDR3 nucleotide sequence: TGTGCCAGCAGCTCAGGGGGGGGGAGGCAACCTTACAATGAGCAGTTCTTC. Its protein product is CASSSGGGRQPYNEQFF.

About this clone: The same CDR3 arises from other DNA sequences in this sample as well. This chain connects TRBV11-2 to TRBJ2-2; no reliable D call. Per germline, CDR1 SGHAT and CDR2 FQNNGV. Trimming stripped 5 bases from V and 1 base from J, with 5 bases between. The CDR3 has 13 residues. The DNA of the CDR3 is TGTGCCAGCAGCCCCCGGAACACCGGGGAGCTGTTTTTT. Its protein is CASSPRNTGELFF.

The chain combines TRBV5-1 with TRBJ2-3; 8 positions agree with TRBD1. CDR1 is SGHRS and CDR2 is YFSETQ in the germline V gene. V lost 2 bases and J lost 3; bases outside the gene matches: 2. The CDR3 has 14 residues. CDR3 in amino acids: CASSFGQGTDTQYF. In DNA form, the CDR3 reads TGCGCCAGCAGCTTTGGACAGGGTACAGATACGCAGTATTTT.

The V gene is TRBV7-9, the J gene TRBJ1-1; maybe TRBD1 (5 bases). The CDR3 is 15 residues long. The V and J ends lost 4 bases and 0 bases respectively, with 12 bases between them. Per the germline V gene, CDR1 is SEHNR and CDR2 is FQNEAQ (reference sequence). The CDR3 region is CASSYYGGMNTEAFF. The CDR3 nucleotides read TGTGCCAGCAGCTACTATGGGGGAATGAACACTGAAGCTTTCTTT.

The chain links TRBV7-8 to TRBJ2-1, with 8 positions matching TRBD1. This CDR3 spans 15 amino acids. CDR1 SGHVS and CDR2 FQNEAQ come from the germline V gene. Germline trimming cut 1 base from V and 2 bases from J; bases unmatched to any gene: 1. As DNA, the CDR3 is TGTGCCAGCAGCTTAGGGACAGGGACCTACAATGAGCAGTTCTTC. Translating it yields CASSLGTGTYNEQFF. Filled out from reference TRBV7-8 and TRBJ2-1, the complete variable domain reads GAGVSQSPRYKVAKRGQDVALRCDPISGHVSLFWYQQALGQGPEFLTYFQNEAQLDKSGLPSDRFFAERPEGSVSTLKIQRTQQEDSAVYLCASSLGTGTYNEQFFGPGTRLTVL.

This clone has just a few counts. CDR3 nucleotides: TGTGCCAGCAGCTCTTTGCTAGCGGGAGGGAGTGTAGAGACCCAGTACTTC. Amino acids: CASSSLLAGGSVETQYF. This chain uses TRBV7-2 with TRBJ2-5, with 12 bases that match TRBD2. The J segment lost 4 bases and the V segment lost 4 bases, leaving 10 bases of the junction unmatched. Germline V gives CDR1 SGHTA, CDR2 FQGNSA. The CDR3 sequence is 17 residues long. The whole variable domain, remainder taken from reference TRBV7-2 and TRBJ2-5, is GAGVSQSPSNKVTEKGKDVELRCDPISGHTALYWYRQSLGQGLEFLIYFQGNSAPDKSGLPSDRFSAERTGGSVSTLTIQRTQQEDSAVYLCASSSLLAGGSVETQYFGPGTRLLVL.

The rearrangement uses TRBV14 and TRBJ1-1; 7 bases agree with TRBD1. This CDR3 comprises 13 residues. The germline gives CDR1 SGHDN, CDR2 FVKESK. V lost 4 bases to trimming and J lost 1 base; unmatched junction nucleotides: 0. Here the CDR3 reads CASSRTGNTEAFF. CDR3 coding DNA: TGTGCCAGCAGCCGGACAGGGAACACTGAAGCTTTCTTT.

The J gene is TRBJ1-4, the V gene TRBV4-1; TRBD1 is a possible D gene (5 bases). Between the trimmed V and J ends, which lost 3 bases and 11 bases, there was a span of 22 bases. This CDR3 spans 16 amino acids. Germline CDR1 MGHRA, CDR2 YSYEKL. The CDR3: CASSQLRTPSAGKLFF. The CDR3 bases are TGCGCCAGCAGCCAGCTTAGGACACCTTCGGCGGGGAAACTGTTTTTT.

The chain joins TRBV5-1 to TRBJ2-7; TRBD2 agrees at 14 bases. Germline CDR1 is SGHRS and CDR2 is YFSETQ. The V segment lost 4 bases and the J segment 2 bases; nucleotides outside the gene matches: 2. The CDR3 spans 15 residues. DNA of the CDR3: TGCGCCAGCAGCGGGGGACTAGCGGGAGCCTACGAGCAGTACTTC. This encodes CASSGGLAGAYEQYF.

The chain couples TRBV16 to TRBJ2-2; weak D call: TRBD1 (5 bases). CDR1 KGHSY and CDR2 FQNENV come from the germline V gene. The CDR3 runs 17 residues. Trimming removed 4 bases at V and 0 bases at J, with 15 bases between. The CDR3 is CASSRYLGDTNTGELFF. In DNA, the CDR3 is TGTGCCAGCAGCCGGTACCTAGGGGATACGAACACCGGGGAGCTGTTTTTT.

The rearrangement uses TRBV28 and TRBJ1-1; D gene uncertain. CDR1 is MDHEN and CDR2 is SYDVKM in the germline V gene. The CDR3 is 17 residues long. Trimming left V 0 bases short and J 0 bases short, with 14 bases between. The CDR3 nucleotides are TGTGCCAGCAGTTTATGGGCCAGGACCATAATGAACACTGAAGCTTTCTTT. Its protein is CASSLWARTIMNTEAFF.

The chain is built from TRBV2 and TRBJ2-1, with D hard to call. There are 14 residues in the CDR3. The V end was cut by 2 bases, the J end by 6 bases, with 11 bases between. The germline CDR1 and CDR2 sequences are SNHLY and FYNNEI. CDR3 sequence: CASSETGGANEQFF. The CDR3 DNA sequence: TGTGCCAGCAGTGAAACGGGCGGCGCCAATGAGCAGTTCTTC. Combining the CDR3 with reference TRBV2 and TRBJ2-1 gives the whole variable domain EPEVTQTPSHQVTQMGQEVILRCVPISNHLYFYWYRQILGQKVEFLVSFYNNEISEKSEIFDDQFSVERPDGSNFTLKIRSTKLEDSAMYFCASSETGGANEQFFGPGTRLTVL.

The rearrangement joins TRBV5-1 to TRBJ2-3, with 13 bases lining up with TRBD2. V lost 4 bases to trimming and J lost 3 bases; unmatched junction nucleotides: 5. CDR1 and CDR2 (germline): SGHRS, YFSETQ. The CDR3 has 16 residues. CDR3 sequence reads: CASSRRTSGRTDTQYF. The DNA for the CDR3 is TGCGCCAGCAGCCGAAGGACTAGCGGGAGAACAGATACGCAGTATTTT.

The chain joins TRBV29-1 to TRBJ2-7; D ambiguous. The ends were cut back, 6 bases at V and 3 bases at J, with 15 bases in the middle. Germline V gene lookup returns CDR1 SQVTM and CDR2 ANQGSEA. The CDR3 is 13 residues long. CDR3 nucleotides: TGCAGCGTCCTCCCGACGGGCAACTACGAGCAGTACTTC. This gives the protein CSVLPTGNYEQYF.

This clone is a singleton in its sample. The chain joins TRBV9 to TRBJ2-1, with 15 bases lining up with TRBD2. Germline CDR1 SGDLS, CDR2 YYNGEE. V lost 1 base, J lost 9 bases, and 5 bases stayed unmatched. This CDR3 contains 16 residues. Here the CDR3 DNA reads TGTGCCAGCAGCGTATCCGGGACTAGCGGGAGGTCTGAGCAGTTCTTC. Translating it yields CASSVSGTSGRSEQFF. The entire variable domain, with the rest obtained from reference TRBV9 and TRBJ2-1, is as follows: DSGVTQTPKHLITATGQRVTLRCSPRSGDLSVYWYQQSLDQGLQFLIQYYNGEERAKGNILERFSAQQFPDLHSELNLSSLELGDSALYFCASSVSGTSGRSEQFFGPGTRLTVL.

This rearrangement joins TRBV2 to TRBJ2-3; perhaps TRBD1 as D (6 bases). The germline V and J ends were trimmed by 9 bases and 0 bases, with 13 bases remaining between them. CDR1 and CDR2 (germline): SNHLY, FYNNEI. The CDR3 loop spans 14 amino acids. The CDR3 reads CARGRDTSTDTQYF. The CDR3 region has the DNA TGTGCCAGGGGTCGGGACACGAGCACAGATACGCAGTATTTT.

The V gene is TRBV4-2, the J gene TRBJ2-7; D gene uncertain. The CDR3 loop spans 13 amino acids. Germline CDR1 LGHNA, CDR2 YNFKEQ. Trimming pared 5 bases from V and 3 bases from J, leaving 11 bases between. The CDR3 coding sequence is TGTGCCAGCAGCTCGCCTTCTAGCTACGAGCAGTACTTC. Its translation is CASSSPSSYEQYF.